This TCR beta chain was documented in a study of metastatic and nonmetastatic thyroid tumors (dated by TCRdb to the early 2020s). In the study overall: Repertoires were compared across peripheral blood and tumor or nodule tissue samples from malignant and benign thyroid patients.

Overall results and qualifications from the work: In both blood and tumor samples, malignant tumors were reported to have significantly higher TCR beta diversity than benign nodules.

V drops 0 bases and J drops 1 base, leaving 9 bases in between. Taken from cysteine to phenylalanine, the CDR3 has 15 residues. Only the CDR3 DNA is retained, 45 bases long and in frame from the first base. From the germline V gene, CDR1 is SGHTA and CDR2 is FQGTGA. No treatment had been received by any patient before thyroid surgery. Using T-cell receptor beta sequencing, the study looked back at clinical samples from patients collected from about 2011 to 2019. Library construction relied on PCR. The sequencing machine was an Illumina HiSeq 4000. High-throughput sequencing was used to profile the CDR3 region of the TCR beta-chain in every patient. The authors' analysis ran thus. CDR3 differences across clinicopathological groups were used to build a classifier for discriminating distant-metastatic papillary thyroid cancer patients. The Shannon index was used to measure repertoire diversity, and the Morisita-Horn index was used to measure how similar tumor and blood repertoires were. TCRdb took the public reads, trimmed them with fastp at Q25, ran MiXCR for clone calling and kept in-frame beta chains. The V and J calls here are based on TCRdb, not the publication. Present in this sample are 4,000 to 5,500 clones, about 29% of which were seen just once. Approximately 10% of the sample is in the top ten clones.

Based on its abundance in the sample, this clone is medium-sized (0.01 to 0.1%). This clone's antigen is unknown. No base qualities exist here, and no much larger clone lies one base off it. The sequence links TRBV7-3 to TRBJ1-1; a confident D gene designation cannot be given. The origin of this receptor is a female donor with papillary thyroid cancer or a benign thyroid nodule (not recorded which). Some clones in this sample may be carry-over from other donors' samples. The sample taken for sequencing was adjacent normal tissue. CDR3 protein: CASSLTRLSNTEAFF. In nucleotide form, the sequence is TGTGCCAGCAGCTTAACGAGACTTTCGAACACTGAAGCTTTCTTT.